The clone carrying this T cell receptor beta chain was observed a handful of times. What it recognizes is unknown. TCRdb itself ran the 5' RACE reads through MiXCR, one entry per CDR3 protein. The table shows 650,000 to 800,000 distinct CDR3 sequences, with roughly 19% occurring only once. This record belongs to a study of CD8 T cells in ankylosing spondylitis. Points from the study as a whole: What appeared characteristic of ankylosing spondylitis blood was a TCR beta motif of 7 or 8 highly homologous variants. Matched ankylosing spondylitis synovial fluid reportedly showed significant enrichment of disease-linked clones.

Specimen: blood, either unsorted or a sorted T cell fraction (not recorded which). The sequence derives from a male donor with ankylosing spondylitis.

The CDR3 is CSARAVSGSRTDTQYF. As DNA, the CDR3 is TGCAGTGCTAGAGCCGTCAGCGGGAGCCGCACAGATACGCAGTATTTT. This chain uses TRBV20-1 with TRBJ2-3; 8 bases are shared with TRBD2. The length of the CDR3 is 16 residues. Trimming at V came to 1 base and at J to 1 base, leaving 7 bases not matched to a gene. Per the germline V gene, CDR1 is DFQATT and CDR2 is SNEGSKA (reference sequence).